Sequencing of this TCR beta chain was carried out in a study of cytomegalovirus exposure and HLA in healthy donors. Study-wide background: An early release of data contained about 85 million unique TCRs, which came from HLA-typed donors.

The study ran its PCR with 60 Vbeta and 13 Jbeta primers. The table came from immunoSEQ multiplex PCR; TCRdb's copy has only in-frame clones and leaves some out. The table records some 190,000 clones, 78% of them present only once. Germline V gene data show CDR1 as MNHNY and CDR2 as SVGAGI (reference sequence). The length of the CDR3 is 16 residues. V was shortened by 0 bases and J by 1 base, with 11 bases between the two germline ends. This sequence originates from a female donor in good health and CMV-seronegative. J is TRBJ2-3 and V is TRBV6-6; TRBD2 might be the D (6 bases). The specimen sequenced was PBMCs. The CDR3 loop is CASSYSGREGTDTQYF. The CDR3 bases are TGTGCCAGCAGTTACTCGGGCAGGGAGGGCACAGATACGCAGTATTTT.